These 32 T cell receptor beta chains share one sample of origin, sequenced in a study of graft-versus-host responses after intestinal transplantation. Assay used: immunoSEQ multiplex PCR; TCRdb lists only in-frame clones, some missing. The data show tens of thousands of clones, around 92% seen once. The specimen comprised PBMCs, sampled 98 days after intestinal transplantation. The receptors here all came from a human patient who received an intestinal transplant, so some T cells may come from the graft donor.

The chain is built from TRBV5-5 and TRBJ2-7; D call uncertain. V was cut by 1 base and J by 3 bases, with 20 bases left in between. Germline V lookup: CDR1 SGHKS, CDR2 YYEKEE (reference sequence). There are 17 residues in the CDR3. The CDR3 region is CASSLNQESPNHYEQYF. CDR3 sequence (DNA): TGTGCCAGCAGCTTGAATCAGGAGAGTCCAAACCACTACGAGCAGTACTTC. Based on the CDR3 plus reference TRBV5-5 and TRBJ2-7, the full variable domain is DAGVTQSPTHLIKTRGQQVTLRCSPISGHKSVSWYQQVLGQGPQFIFQYYEKEERGRGNFPDRFSARQFPNYSSELNVNALLLGDSALYLCASSLNQESPNHYEQYFGPGTRLTVT.

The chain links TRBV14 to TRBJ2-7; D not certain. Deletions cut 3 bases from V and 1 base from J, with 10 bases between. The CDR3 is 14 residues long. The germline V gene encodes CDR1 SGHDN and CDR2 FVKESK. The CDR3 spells CASSHDHFSYEQYF. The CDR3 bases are TGTGCCAGCAGCCATGACCATTTTTCCTACGAGCAGTACTTC.

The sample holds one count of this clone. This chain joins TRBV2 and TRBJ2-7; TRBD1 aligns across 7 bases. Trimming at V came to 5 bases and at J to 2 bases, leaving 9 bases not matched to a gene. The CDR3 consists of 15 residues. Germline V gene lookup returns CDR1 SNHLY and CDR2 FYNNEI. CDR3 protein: CASSNPQGTPYEQYF. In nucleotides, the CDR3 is TGTGCCAGCAGTAACCCACAGGGGACACCCTACGAGCAGTACTTC.

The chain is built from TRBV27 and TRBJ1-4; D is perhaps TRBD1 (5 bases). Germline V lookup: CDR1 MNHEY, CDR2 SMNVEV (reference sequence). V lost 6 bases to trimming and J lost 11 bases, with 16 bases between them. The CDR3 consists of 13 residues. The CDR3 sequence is CASRDAPGRKLFF. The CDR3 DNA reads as TGTGCCAGCAGGGACGCTCCGGGACGGAAACTGTTTTTT.

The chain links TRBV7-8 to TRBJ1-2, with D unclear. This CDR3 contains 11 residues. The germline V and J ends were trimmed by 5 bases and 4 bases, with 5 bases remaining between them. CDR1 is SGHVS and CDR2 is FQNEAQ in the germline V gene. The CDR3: CASSPGYGYTF. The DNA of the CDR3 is TGTGCCAGCAGCCCGGGCTATGGCTACACCTTC.

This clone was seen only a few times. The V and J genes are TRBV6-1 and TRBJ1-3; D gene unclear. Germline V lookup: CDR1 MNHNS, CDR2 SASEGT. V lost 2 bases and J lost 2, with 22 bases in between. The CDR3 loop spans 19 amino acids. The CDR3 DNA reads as TGTGCCAGCAGTGAAAATTTCTCGGCCCAAACCCCCACTGGAAACACCATATATTTT. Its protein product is CASSENFSAQTPTGNTIYF.

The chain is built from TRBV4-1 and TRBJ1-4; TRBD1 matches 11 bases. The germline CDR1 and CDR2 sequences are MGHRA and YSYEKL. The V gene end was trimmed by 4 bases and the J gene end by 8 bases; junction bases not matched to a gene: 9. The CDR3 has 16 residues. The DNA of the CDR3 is TGCGCCAGCAGCCCAGACGCCGGGACAGGGGGGGAAAAACTGTTTTTT. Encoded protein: CASSPDAGTGGEKLFF.

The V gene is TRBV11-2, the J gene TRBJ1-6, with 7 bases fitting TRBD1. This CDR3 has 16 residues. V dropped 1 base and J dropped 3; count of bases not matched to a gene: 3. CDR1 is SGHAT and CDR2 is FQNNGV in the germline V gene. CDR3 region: CASSLGDRNYNSPLHF. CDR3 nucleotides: TGTGCCAGCAGCTTAGGGGACAGAAACTATAATTCACCCCTCCACTTT.

The CDR3 sequence: CASSQDRGREQYF. The CDR3 DNA follows: TGCGCCAGCAGCCAAGACAGGGGGCGGGAGCAGTACTTC. The chain employs TRBV4-1 and TRBJ2-7; the match to TRBD1 covers 8 bases. With 0 bases clipped from V and 7 bases from J, the junction kept 2 bases outside the gene matches. The length of the CDR3 is 13 residues. Per germline, CDR1 MGHRA and CDR2 YSYEKL.

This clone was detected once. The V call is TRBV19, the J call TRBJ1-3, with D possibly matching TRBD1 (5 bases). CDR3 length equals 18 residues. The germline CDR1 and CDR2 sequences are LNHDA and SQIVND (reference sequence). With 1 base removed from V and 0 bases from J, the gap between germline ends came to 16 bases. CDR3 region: CASSIVGKRDFSGNTIYF. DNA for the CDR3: TGTGCCAGTAGTATAGTGGGGAAAAGGGACTTCTCTGGAAACACCATATATTTT.

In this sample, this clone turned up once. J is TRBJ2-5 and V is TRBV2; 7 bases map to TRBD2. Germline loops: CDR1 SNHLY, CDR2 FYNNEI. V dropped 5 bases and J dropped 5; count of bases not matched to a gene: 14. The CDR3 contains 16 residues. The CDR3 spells CASSPRRGSSGETQYF. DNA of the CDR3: TGTGCCAGCAGTCCCCGGCGGGGGAGCTCCGGGGAGACCCAGTACTTC.

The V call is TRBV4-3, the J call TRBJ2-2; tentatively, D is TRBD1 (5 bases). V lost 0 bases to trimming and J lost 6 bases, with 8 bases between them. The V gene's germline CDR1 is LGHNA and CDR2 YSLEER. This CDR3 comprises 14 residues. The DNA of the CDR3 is TGCGCCAGCAGCCAAGAACAGGCCCCCGGGGAGCTGTTTTTT. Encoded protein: CASSQEQAPGELFF.

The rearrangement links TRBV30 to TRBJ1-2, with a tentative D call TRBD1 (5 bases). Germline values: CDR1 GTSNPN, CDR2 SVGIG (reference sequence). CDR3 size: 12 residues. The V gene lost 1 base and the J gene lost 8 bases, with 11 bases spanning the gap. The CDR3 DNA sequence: TGTGCCTGGAGTGGTTGGGGGGACGGCTACACCTTC. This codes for CAWSGWGDGYTF.

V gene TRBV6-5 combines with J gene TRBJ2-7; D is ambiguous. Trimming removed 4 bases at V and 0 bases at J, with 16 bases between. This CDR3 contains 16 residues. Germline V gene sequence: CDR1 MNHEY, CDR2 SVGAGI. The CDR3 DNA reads TGTGCCAGCAGTTTACGAGTTAAGGACCCCTCCTACGAGCAGTACTTC. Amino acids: CASSLRVKDPSYEQYF.

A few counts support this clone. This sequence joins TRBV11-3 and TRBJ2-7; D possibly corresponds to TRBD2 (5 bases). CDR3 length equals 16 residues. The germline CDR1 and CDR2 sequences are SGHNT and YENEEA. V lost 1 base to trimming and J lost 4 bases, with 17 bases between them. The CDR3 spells CASSLGVSADYYEQYF. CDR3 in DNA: TGTGCCAGCAGCTTAGGAGTGAGCGCAGACTATTACGAGCAGTACTTC.

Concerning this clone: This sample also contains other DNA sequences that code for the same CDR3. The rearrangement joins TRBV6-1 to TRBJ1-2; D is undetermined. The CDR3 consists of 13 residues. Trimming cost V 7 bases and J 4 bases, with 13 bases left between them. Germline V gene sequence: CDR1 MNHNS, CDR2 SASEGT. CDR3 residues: CASTYYRSYGYTF. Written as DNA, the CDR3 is TGTGCCAGCACCTATTACAGATCCTATGGCTACACCTTC.

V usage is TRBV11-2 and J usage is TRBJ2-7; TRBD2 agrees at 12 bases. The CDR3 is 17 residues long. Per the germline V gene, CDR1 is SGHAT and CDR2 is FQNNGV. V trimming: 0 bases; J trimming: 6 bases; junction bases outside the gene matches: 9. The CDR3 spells CASSLDAFLAGGGEQYF. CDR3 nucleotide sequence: TGTGCCAGCAGCTTAGATGCGTTCCTAGCGGGAGGGGGCGAGCAGTACTTC.

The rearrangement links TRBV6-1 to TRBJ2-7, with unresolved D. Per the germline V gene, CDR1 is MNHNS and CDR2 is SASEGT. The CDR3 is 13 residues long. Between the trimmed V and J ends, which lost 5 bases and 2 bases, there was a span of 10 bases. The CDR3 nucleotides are TGTGCCAGCAGTACCGGGCCTGCCTACGAGCAGTACTTC. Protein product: CASSTGPAYEQYF.

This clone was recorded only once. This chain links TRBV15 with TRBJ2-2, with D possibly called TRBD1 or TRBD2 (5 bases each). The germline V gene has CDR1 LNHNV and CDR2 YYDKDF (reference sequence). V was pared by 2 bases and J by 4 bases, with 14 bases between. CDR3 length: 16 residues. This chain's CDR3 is CATSRQGTATTGELFF. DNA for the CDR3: TGTGCCACCAGCAGACAAGGGACCGCTACCACCGGGGAGCTGTTTTTT.

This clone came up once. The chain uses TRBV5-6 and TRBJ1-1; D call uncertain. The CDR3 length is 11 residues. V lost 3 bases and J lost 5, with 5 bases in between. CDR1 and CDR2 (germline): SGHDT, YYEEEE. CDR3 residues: CASSYGTEAFF. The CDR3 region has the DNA TGTGCCAGCAGCTACGGAACTGAAGCTTTCTTT.

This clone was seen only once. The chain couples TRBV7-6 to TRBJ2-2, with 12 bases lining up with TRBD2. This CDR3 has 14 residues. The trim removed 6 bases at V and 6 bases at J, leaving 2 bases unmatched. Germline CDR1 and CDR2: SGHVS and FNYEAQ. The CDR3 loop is CASRPSGGAGELFF. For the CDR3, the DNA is TGTGCCAGCAGACCTAGCGGGGGGGCCGGGGAGCTGTTTTTT.

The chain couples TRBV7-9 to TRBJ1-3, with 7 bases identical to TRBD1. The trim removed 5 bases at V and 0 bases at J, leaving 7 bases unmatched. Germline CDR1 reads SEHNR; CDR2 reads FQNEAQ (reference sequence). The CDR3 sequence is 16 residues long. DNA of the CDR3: TGTGCCAGCAGCAGACAGGGCCTGCTCTCTGGAAACACCATATATTTT. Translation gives CASSRQGLLSGNTIYF.

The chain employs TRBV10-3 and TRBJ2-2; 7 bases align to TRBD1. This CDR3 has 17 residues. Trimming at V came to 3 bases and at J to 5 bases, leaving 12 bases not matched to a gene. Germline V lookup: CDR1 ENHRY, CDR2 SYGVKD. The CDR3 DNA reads TGTGCCATCAGTGACTCGAGAACCAGGGGGAGTACCGGGGAGCTGTTTTTT. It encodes CAISDSRTRGSTGELFF.

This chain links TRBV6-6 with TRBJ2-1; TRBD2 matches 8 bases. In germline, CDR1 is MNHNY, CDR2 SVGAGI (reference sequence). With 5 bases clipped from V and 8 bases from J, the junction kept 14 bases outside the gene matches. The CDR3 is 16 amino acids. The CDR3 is CASSPWAAGVVHEQFF. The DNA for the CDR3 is TGTGCCAGCAGTCCGTGGGCAGCGGGAGTAGTCCATGAGCAGTTCTTC.

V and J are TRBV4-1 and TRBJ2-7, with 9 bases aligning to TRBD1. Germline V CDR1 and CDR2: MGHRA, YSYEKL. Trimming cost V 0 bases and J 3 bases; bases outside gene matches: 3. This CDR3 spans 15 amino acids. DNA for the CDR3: TGCGCCAGCAGCCAAGAGGGACAGGGAGGCTACGAGCAGTACTTC. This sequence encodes CASSQEGQGGYEQYF.

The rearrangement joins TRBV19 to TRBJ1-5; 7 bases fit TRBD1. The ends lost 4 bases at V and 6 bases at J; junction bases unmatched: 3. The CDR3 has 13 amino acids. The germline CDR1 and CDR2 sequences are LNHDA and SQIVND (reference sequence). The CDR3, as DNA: TGTGCCAGTAGTAAAGACAGGGCTCAGCCCCAGCATTTT. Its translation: CASSKDRAQPQHF.

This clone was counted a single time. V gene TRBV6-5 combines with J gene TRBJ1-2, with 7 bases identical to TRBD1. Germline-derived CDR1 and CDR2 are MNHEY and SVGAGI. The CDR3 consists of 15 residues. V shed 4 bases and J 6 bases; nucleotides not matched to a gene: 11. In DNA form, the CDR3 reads TGTGCCAGCAGTTCGGCGGACAGGCCCAGCGATGGCTACACCTTC. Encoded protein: CASSSADRPSDGYTF.

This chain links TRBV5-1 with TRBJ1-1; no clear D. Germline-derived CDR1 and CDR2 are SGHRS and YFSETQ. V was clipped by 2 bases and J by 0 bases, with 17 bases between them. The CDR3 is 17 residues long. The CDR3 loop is CASSFDGLRKLNTEAFF. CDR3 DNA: TGCGCCAGCAGCTTCGATGGGCTTCGAAAACTGAACACTGAAGCTTTCTTT.

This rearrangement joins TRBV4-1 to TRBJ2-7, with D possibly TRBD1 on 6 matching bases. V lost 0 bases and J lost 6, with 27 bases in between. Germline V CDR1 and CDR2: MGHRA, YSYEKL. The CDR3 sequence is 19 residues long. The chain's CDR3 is CASSQEEGFTGTEGVEQYF. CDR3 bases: TGCGCCAGCAGCCAAGAGGAAGGTTTTACAGGGACGGAAGGTGTCGAGCAGTACTTC.

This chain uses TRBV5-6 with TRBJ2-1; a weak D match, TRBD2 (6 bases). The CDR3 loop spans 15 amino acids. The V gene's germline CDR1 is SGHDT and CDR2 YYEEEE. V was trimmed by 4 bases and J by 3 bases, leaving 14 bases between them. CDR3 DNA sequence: TGTGCCAGCAGCCCCCTCCAGGGACTCTACAATGAGCAGTTCTTC. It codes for CASSPLQGLYNEQFF.

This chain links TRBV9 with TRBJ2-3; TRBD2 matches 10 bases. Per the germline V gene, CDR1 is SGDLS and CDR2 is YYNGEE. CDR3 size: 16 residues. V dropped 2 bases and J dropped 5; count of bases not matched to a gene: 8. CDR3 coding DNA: TGTGCCAGCAGCGTTGATAGCGGGGGGACCCAAGATACGCAGTATTTT. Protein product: CASSVDSGGTQDTQYF.

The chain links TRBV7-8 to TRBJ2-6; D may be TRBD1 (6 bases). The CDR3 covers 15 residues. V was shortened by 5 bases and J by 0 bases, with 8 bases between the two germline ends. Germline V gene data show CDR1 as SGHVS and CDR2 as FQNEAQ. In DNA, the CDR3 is TGTGCCAGCAGCCCCAGGGGCTCTGGGGCCAACGTCCTGACTTTC. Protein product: CASSPRGSGANVLTF.